The clone carrying this T cell receptor beta chain has more than one count but fewer than ten. Its antigen is undetermined. This specimen comes from a study of T cell responses to AZD1222 COVID-19 vaccine. The wider study: Pooling covered second doses at about 4 or about 12 weeks. Overall study results and limits: Clonal diversity may have been underestimated, and the donors were mostly white British, with more females than males. Unmutated regions of variants are reportedly targeted by nearly half of spike-specific TCRs. After two AZD1222 doses, spike-specific TCR breadth and depth rose versus day 0.

Data came from immunoSEQ multiplex PCR; TCRdb stores just in-frame clones and leaves some out. In the table there are about 140,000 clones, around 90% of which are singletons. The germline V and J ends were trimmed by 2 bases and 5 bases, with 14 bases remaining between them. CDR1 is SGDLS, CDR2 YYNGEE, per germline. The CDR3 covers 16 residues. Here the sequenced sample was peripheral blood, taken on day 0 of AZD1222 vaccination. This rearrangement joins TRBV9 to TRBJ1-6, with no clear D. The sequence was collected from an adult in good health. The CDR3 reads CASSVTTSADNSPLHF. The CDR3 DNA follows: TGTGCCAGCAGCGTGACGACGTCGGCGGATAATTCACCCCTCCACTTT.